This T cell receptor (beta chain) was captured by sequencing in a study of T cells of healthy individuals. One entry per CDR3 protein, called by TCRdb with MiXCR from the 5' RACE reads. This sample carries about 53,000 distinct CDR3 sequences, 14% to 15% of them seen once, and the ten largest clones take roughly 15%. With 4 bases removed from V and 0 bases from J, the gap between germline ends came to 9 bases. The germline V gene encodes CDR1 MNHNS and CDR2 SASEGT. This CDR3 has 15 residues. This clonotype was seen only a few times. This TCR was recovered from a human donor in good health. The chain links TRBV6-1 to TRBJ2-2; D perhaps matches TRBD1 (6 bases). The CDR3, as DNA: TGTGCCAGCAGTGCGGGACAAACGAACACCGGGGAGCTGTTTTTT. Its protein is CASSAGQTNTGELFF.